This passage covers 13 T cell receptor beta chains from one sample sequenced in a study of CD8+CD57+ T cells in acquired aplastic anemia. Profiling of TCR beta VDJ combinations and CDR3 sequences used genomic DNA as template. TCRdb independently ran MiXCR on the reads; one entry per CDR3 protein. The table includes hundreds of thousands of distinct CDR3 sequences, around 30% detected once. Only patients with CD8+CD57+ cell expansion on flow cytometry were chosen for sequencing. Sequencing was performed on sorted CD4+, CD8+, or CD8+CD57+ T cells (not recorded which) from PBMCs. The receptors here all came from a human donor with aplastic anemia.

In its sample, this clonotype was seen a few times. The chain uses TRBV12-3 or TRBV12-4 and TRBJ2-1; the match to TRBD2 covers 10 bases. This CDR3 comprises 15 residues. Trimming cost V 5 bases and J 4 bases; bases outside gene matches: 5. The CDR3: CASSIGTSVYNEQFF. CDR3 coding DNA: TGTGCCAGCAGTATCGGGACTAGCGTATACAATGAGCAGTTCTTC.

Note on this clonotype: Since a much larger clone is just one base distant, this may be a read error. The chain couples TRBV7-8 to TRBJ2-3; 10 nucleotides agree with TRBD1. There are 12 residues in the CDR3. CDR1 is SGHVS and CDR2 is FQNEAQ in the germline V gene. CDR3 region: CRVGQGPDTQYF. In DNA, the CDR3 is TGTAGAGTGGGACAGGGGCCAGATACGCAGTATTTT.

The rearrangement uses TRBV30 and TRBJ2-5; 11 bases agree with TRBD2. Trimming removed 5 bases from V and 7 bases from J; junction bases left unmatched: 6. This CDR3 comprises 13 residues. The germline CDR1 and CDR2 sequences are GTSNPN and SVGIG (reference sequence). The CDR3 protein is CAWLLAGGGTQYF. Written as DNA, the CDR3 is TGTGCCTGGTTGCTAGCGGGGGGAGGGACCCAGTACTTC.

This clonotype was detected only a few times. The chain joins TRBV6-1 to TRBJ2-3, with 10 positions matching TRBD2. This CDR3 contains 15 residues. CDR1 is MNHNS, CDR2 SASEGT, per germline. V lost 7 bases to trimming and J lost 5 bases; unmatched junction nucleotides: 9. CDR3 region: CASNQREGTVDTQYF. Here the CDR3 DNA reads TGTGCCAGCAATCAGCGGGAGGGGACGGTAGATACGCAGTATTTT.

Concerning this clonotype itself: The CDR3 end shows no conserved phenylalanine or tryptophan, and so a read error is likely. No DNA is shown, since the ends of the CDR3 on it are uncertain; the CDR3 is the one TCRdb lists. This chain connects TRBV15 to TRBJ1-6. The CDR3 spans 8 amino acids, including both terminal residues. The V gene's germline CDR1 is LNHNV and CDR2 YYDKDF (reference sequence). The CDR3 protein is CATSRDTT.

This clonotype came up many times. This chain uses TRBV19 with TRBJ1-2, with 8 bases identical to TRBD1. Trimming at V came to 10 bases and at J to 8 bases, leaving 18 bases not matched to a gene. The CDR3 has 15 residues. Germline CDR1 LNHDA, CDR2 SQIVND (reference sequence). The CDR3 coding sequence is TGTGCCACACTAGACCGGGACAGGTCGGGTGAGGGCTACACCTTC. Amino acids: CATLDRDRSGEGYTF. The whole variable domain, remainder taken from reference TRBV19 and TRBJ1-2, is DGGITQSPKYLFRKEGQNVTLSCEQNLNHDAMYWYRQDPGQGLRLIYYSQIVNDFQKGDIAEGYSVSREKKESFPLTVTSAQKNPTAFYLCATLDRDRSGEGYTFGSGTRLTVV.

The chain recombines TRBV7-6 with TRBJ2-7, with 11 bases that match TRBD1. The CDR3 contains 16 residues. Germline CDR1 reads SGHVS; CDR2 reads FNYEAQ. J gave up 7 bases and V 4 bases, and 12 bases lay outside the gene matches. The CDR3 DNA sequence: TGTGCCAGCAGCTCCGCCGGACAGGGGGCCGGGGAGGAGCAGTACTTC. Amino acids: CASSSAGQGAGEEQYF. Together with reference TRBV7-6 and TRBJ2-7, the CDR3 gives the full variable domain: GAGVSQSPRYKVTKRGQDVALRCDPISGHVSLYWYRQALGQGPEFLTYFNYEAQQDKSGLPNDRFSAERPEGSISTLTIQRTEQRDSAMYRCASSSAGQGAGEEQYFGPGTRLTVT.

This clonotype has at least ten counts. This chain links TRBV20-1 with TRBJ2-5; D gene unclear. Trimming left V 3 bases short and J 2 bases short, with 1 base between. This CDR3 spans 10 amino acids. Germline-derived CDR1 and CDR2 are DFQATT and SNEGSKA (reference sequence). The DNA of the CDR3 is TGCAGTGCTAGTCAAGAGACCCAGTACTTC. It is translated as CSASQETQYF.

The chain uses TRBV10-3 and TRBJ1-3, with D possibly matching TRBD1 (5 bases). The CDR3 consists of 15 residues. CDR1 and CDR2 (germline): ENHRY, SYGVKD. Trimming shortened V by 0 bases and J by 8 bases, and 14 bases separated the two germline ends. CDR3 region: CAISESLGDVYTIYF. In nucleotides, the CDR3 is TGTGCCATCAGTGAGTCGTTGGGGGACGTCTACACCATATATTTT.

V gene TRBV5-6 combines with J gene TRBJ1-3; 7 positions agree with TRBD1. CDR1 SGHDT and CDR2 YYEEEE come from the germline V gene. J was trimmed by 0 bases and V by 5 bases; bases with no gene match: 8. The CDR3 has 16 amino acids. The CDR3 reads CASSLRTGNSGNTIYF. The CDR3 DNA reads as TGTGCCAGCAGTCTGCGGACAGGTAACTCTGGAAACACCATATATTTT.

This clonotype has a single count. The J gene is TRBJ2-1, the V gene TRBV20-1; 7 bases line up with TRBD2. There are 15 residues in the CDR3. J lost 6 bases, V lost 2 bases, and 10 bases had no gene match. CDR1 and CDR2 (germline): DFQATT, SNEGSKA (reference sequence). For the CDR3, the DNA is TGCAGTGCTAGACACGCGGGAGTTGCTTTCAATGAGCAGTTCTTC. This encodes CSARHAGVAFNEQFF.

This clonotype showed up just a few times. A read error is possible here, since a much larger clone lies one base away. The J gene is TRBJ2-7, the V gene TRBV29-1, with D tentatively TRBD1 or TRBD2 (6 bases each). Germline CDR1 and CDR2: SQVTM and ANQGSEA. The CDR3 sequence is 12 residues long. The CDR3 coding sequence is TGCGGCGTTGAGGGGGGCAGCTACGAGCAGTACTTC. This codes for CGVEGGSYEQYF.

This clonotype was counted many times. The chain recombines TRBV9 with TRBJ2-7; no clear D. V shed 0 bases and J shed 4 bases, with 11 bases lying between them. This CDR3 region has 14 residues. Germline V gene data show CDR1 as SGDLS and CDR2 as YYNGEE. CDR3 in amino acids: CASSVGVGEYEQYF. The CDR3, as DNA: TGTGCCAGCAGCGTAGGTGTAGGAGAATACGAGCAGTACTTC.